The 15 T cell receptor beta chains reported below all come from one sample, sequenced in a study of T cells in Graves' hyperthyroidism and ophthalmopathy. Amplification of TCR beta CDR3 regions used RNA as the template. Researchers ran a first-round RT-PCR on the TCR CDR3 using the HTBI primer set. A single record per CDR3 protein comes from TCRdb applying MiXCR to the multiplex PCR reads. The sample records about 290,000 distinct CDR3 sequences, roughly an eighth being singletons. The sequenced sample was blood. These receptors came from a middle-aged woman with Graves' hyperthyroidism.

The table lists this clonotype with many counts. The chain recombines TRBV28 with TRBJ2-3, with no clear D. Germline loops: CDR1 MDHEN, CDR2 SYDVKM. The CDR3 sequence is 14 residues long. Trimming removed 3 bases from V and 2 bases from J, with 9 bases in between. The CDR3 here is CASSLQQITDTQYF. The CDR3, as DNA: TGTGCCAGCAGTTTGCAACAGATCACAGATACGCAGTATTTT.

This clonotype was seen ten or more times. The chain has TRBV27 and TRBJ1-5; weak D call: TRBD1 (5 bases). Germline V gives CDR1 MNHEY, CDR2 SMNVEV (reference sequence). The CDR3 loop spans 16 amino acids. V lost 6 bases and J lost 6, with 21 bases in between. CDR3 sequence: CASSPKASQVSQPQHF. The CDR3 bases are TGTGCCAGCAGCCCGAAGGCATCACAGGTCTCTCAGCCCCAGCATTTT.

This clonotype came up a few times. The chain links TRBV5-1 to TRBJ2-7; a possible D gene is TRBD1 (6 bases). Germline CDR1 reads SGHRS; CDR2 reads YFSETQ. This CDR3 is built from 13 residues. Trimming stripped 4 bases from V and 5 bases from J, with 13 bases between. CDR3 amino acids: CASSLGARDEQYF. The DNA of the CDR3 is TGCGCCAGCAGCCTGGGGGCAAGGGACGAGCAGTACTTC.

This clonotype has ten or more counts. The rearrangement links TRBV27 to TRBJ2-5; 10 nucleotides match TRBD1. Per the germline V gene, CDR1 is MNHEY and CDR2 is SMNVEV (reference sequence). The ends lost 2 bases at V and 6 bases at J; junction bases unmatched: 3. The length of the CDR3 is 14 residues. CDR3 loop: CASSLDRGRQTQYF. For the CDR3, the DNA is TGTGCCAGCAGTTTAGACAGGGGGCGGCAGACCCAGTACTTC.

Many counts were recorded for this clonotype. This sequence joins TRBV24-1 and TRBJ2-2; D call uncertain. The CDR3 consists of 12 residues. Deletions cut 0 bases from V and 5 bases from J, with 0 bases between. Germline-derived CDR1 and CDR2 are KGHDR and SFDVKD. The CDR3 DNA is TGTGCCACCAGTGATTTGACCGGGGAGCTGTTTTTT. It translates to CATSDLTGELFF.

The chain has TRBV5-1 and TRBJ2-5; perhaps TRBD1 as D (6 bases). Per the germline V gene, CDR1 is SGHRS and CDR2 is YFSETQ. V was pared by 0 bases and J by 2 bases, with 8 bases between. This CDR3 contains 14 residues. CDR3 residues: CASSLEGQQETQYF. In DNA form, the CDR3 reads TGCGCCAGCAGCTTGGAGGGACAACAAGAGACCCAGTACTTC.

The genes are TRBV19 and TRBJ2-5; 7 positions match TRBD1. This CDR3 spans 13 amino acids. The J segment lost 5 bases and the V segment lost 8 bases, leaving 8 bases of the junction unmatched. The germline V gene encodes CDR1 LNHDA and CDR2 SQIVND (reference sequence). The chain's CDR3 is CASQGVLSETQYF. DNA for the CDR3: TGTGCCAGTCAGGGGGTGCTTTCGGAGACCCAGTACTTC.

The chain joins TRBV27 to TRBJ1-1, with 8 bases identical to TRBD1. After removal of 4 bases from V and 2 bases from J, the junction contained 12 bases not matched to a gene. The CDR3 is made up of 17 amino acids. Looked up from germline, CDR1 is MNHEY and CDR2 is SMNVEV (reference sequence). CDR3 DNA sequence: TGTGCCAGCAGTTCATACCCAGGGGGCGGGAAAAACACTGAAGCTTTCTTT. Its protein is CASSSYPGGGKNTEAFF.

V usage is TRBV7-9 and J usage is TRBJ1-3; 10 bases line up with TRBD1. Germline loops: CDR1 SEHNR, CDR2 FQNEAQ (reference sequence). The junction had 5 bases not matched to a gene; V was cut back by 4 bases and J by 2 bases. CDR3 size: 16 residues. CDR3 DNA sequence: TGTGCCAGCAGCTCGACAGGGGGCGCGGCTGGAAACACCATATATTTT. Its translation: CASSSTGGAAGNTIYF.

The chain combines TRBV5-1 with TRBJ2-5; a weak D match, TRBD1 (6 bases). Trimming left V 2 bases short and J 3 bases short, with 8 bases between. The CDR3 runs 13 residues. Germline V gene sequence: CDR1 SGHRS, CDR2 YFSETQ. The CDR3 DNA follows: TGCGCCAGCAGCTTACAGGGAGAAGAGACCCAGTACTTC. This codes for CASSLQGEETQYF.

The table lists this clonotype with many counts. The chain recombines TRBV3-1 with TRBJ1-2, with D uncertain. Germline V lookup: CDR1 LGHDT, CDR2 YNNKEL (reference sequence). V shed 1 base and J shed 9 bases, with 12 bases lying between them. The CDR3 totals 13 residues. The chain's CDR3 is CASSQGSGGSYTF. As DNA, the CDR3 is TGTGCCAGCAGCCAAGGTAGCGGCGGGAGCTACACCTTC. Full variable domain (rest looked up from reference TRBV3-1 and TRBJ1-2): DTAVSQTPKYLVTQMGNDKSIKCEQNLGHDTMYWYKQDSKKFLKIMFSYNNKELIINETVPNRFSPKSPDKAHLNLHINSLELGDSAVYFCASSQGSGGSYTFGSGTRLTVV.

This clonotype was found many times. The chain employs TRBV29-1 and TRBJ2-7, with D perhaps assigned TRBD1 or TRBD2 (5 bases each). CDR3 length: 12 residues. Germline V gene lookup returns CDR1 SQVTM and CDR2 ANQGSEA. V lost 4 bases to trimming and J lost 4 bases, with 11 bases between them. CDR3 region: CSVVGRTYEQYF. CDR3 nucleotides: TGCAGCGTTGTGGGACGGACTTACGAGCAGTACTTC.

This clonotype was counted between two and nine times. V and J are TRBV24-1 and TRBJ2-3; TRBD2 matches 7 bases. Germline CDR1 reads KGHDR; CDR2 reads SFDVKD. The CDR3 length is 16 residues. V shed 0 bases and J 3 bases; nucleotides not matched to a gene: 5. The CDR3 spells CATSDLPGRGTDTQYF. The DNA for the CDR3 is TGTGCCACCAGTGATTTGCCGGGGAGGGGAACAGATACGCAGTATTTT.

This clonotype occurred many times. The chain is built from TRBV30 and TRBJ1-2, with D perhaps matching TRBD1 (6 bases). Germline loops: CDR1 GTSNPN, CDR2 SVGIG (reference sequence). V lost 2 bases and J lost 4, with 17 bases in between. This CDR3 has 15 amino acids. The CDR3 spells CAWSSGQRSGYGYTF. CDR3 bases: TGTGCCTGGAGTTCAGGACAGAGGAGCGGCTATGGCTACACCTTC.

The sample holds many counts of this clonotype. This sequence joins TRBV7-9 and TRBJ1-1; D remains ambiguous. CDR3 length: 12 residues. The germline CDR1 and CDR2 sequences are SEHNR and FQNEAQ (reference sequence). V was pared by 7 bases and J by 0 bases, with 6 bases between. The CDR3 nucleotides are TGTGCCAGCACAGACATGAACACTGAAGCTTTCTTT. Translated: CASTDMNTEAFF.